The clone carrying this T cell receptor (beta chain) was picked up a small number of times. Its antigen is unknown. The length of the CDR3 is 14 residues. Germline CDR1 and CDR2: KGHSH and LQKENI. Trimming removed 4 bases from V and 2 bases from J; junction bases left unmatched: 3. The sample comes from a study of radiotherapy plus CTLA-4 blockade in lung cancer. Here immunoSEQ multiplex PCR was the method, and the copy in TCRdb shows in-frame clones only, minus some. The sample comprises more than 40,000 clones, 73% of which are singletons, and 3% to 4% rests with the top ten. Study-level results: In blood, early T cell clone dynamics reportedly predicted response best, together with interferon-beta. Peripheral blood showed expansion of tumor-derived TCR clones after radiotherapy and ipilimumab.

V gene TRBV18 combines with J gene TRBJ2-7; TRBD2 matches 9 bases. The material was peripheral blood, obtained from a patient treated with radiotherapy plus ipilimumab. The receptor was isolated from a human donor with non-small cell lung cancer who had a complete response to radiotherapy plus ipilimumab. CDR3 nucleotides: TGTGCCAGCTCACAGACTAGCGGTACCTACGAGCAGTACTTC. Protein sequence: CASSQTSGTYEQYF.